This T cell receptor (beta chain) was recorded in a study of T cell responses to AZD1222 COVID-19 vaccine. Across the study: Pooled together were second doses at about 4 or about 12 weeks.

The repertoire was sequenced with immunoSEQ multiplex PCR; TCRdb's copy has only in-frame clones and lacks some. The top ten clones hold approximately 1% of a sample with 100,000 to 150,000 clones, about 92% of them seen once. Points from the study as a whole: A rise in Spike-specific TCR breadth and depth followed two AZD1222 doses.

About this clone itself: Its antigen is not identified.

The sequence was obtained from an adult in good health. Sequencing used peripheral blood, obtained on day 0 of AZD1222 vaccination.

CDR3 nucleotide sequence: TGTGCCAGCAGCCAAGGGAATAGCGGGAGGTTGAATGAGCAGTTCTTC. Translating gives CASSQGNSGRLNEQFF. The chain recombines TRBV3-1 (or the pseudogene TRBV3-2) with TRBJ2-1, with TRBD2 matching 10 bases. From germline, CDR1 is LGHDT and CDR2 YNNKEL (reference sequence). Trimming at V came to 1 base and at J to 7 bases, leaving 7 bases not matched to a gene. The CDR3 is 16 residues long.